Listed here is a single TCR beta chain. Its matching antigen is unknown. Using immunoSEQ multiplex PCR, the repertoire was profiled, and TCRdb retains in-frame clones only, with some absent. In the table there are 160,000 or so clones, roughly nine tenths of which are singletons. This entry is derived from a study of T cell responses to AZD1222 COVID-19 vaccine. Broader study findings: Nearly half of spike-specific TCRs reportedly go after variant regions that carry no mutations. Donors skewed white British and female; clonal diversity was possibly underestimated.

Here the sequenced sample was peripheral blood, taken on day 0 of AZD1222 vaccination. The source of this sequence is an adult in good health.

The CDR3 loop is CASRPTGRNQPQHF. The CDR3 nucleotides read TGTGCCAGCAGGCCGACAGGGAGGAATCAGCCCCAGCATTTT. The V call is TRBV6-5, the J call TRBJ1-5; 7 bases map to TRBD1. CDR3 size: 14 residues. V gave up 6 bases and J gave up 4 bases; unmatched junction bases: 6. CDR1 is MNHEY, CDR2 SVGAGI, per germline.